A single TCR beta chain is shown here with its context. Sequencing used immunoSEQ multiplex PCR; TCRdb keeps in-frame clones, though not all of them. Of around 1,900,000 clones listed, 80% to 95% are singletons. This sample was included in a study of shared clonotypes between healthy human individuals. CD45RO-negative, CCR7-positively selected cells formed the naive CD8 fraction, excluding terminally differentiated effector memory CD45RA+ cells. What was sequenced was naive CD8+ T cells from PBMCs. This TCR derives from a man younger than 35 in good health. Some clones in this sample may be carry-over from other donors' samples.

CDR3 loop: CASSDWTNWEQYF. The DNA for the CDR3 is TGTGCCAGCAGCGACTGGACAAATTGGGAGCAGTACTTC. The V call is TRBV7-9, the J call TRBJ2-7, with D tentatively TRBD1 (5 bases). This CDR3 has 13 residues. The germline gives CDR1 SEHNR, CDR2 FQNEAQ (reference sequence). Deletions cut 5 bases from V and 7 bases from J, with 15 bases between.